This TCR beta chain is drawn from a study of blood T cell repertoires in COVID-19. In the original processing: For nucleated cells, counts were estimated from reference gene primer amplification. Sequencing was performed with immunoSEQ multiplex PCR; in TCRdb, only in-frame clones are kept and a portion is missing. V and J calls and clone size follow that table, whereas D and trimming were derived from the DNA. This table has 200,000 to 250,000 clones, about 85% appearing once. The sequenced sample was peripheral blood. The clonotype comes from a man aged 40-55 years with acute or convalescent COVID-19.

The CDR3 nucleotides read TGTGCCAGTAGTTGGGAGGGGCGCGGAGCTTTCTTT. It is translated as CASSWEGRGAFF. The V call is TRBV19, the J call TRBJ1-1; D perhaps matches TRBD1 (5 bases). V was pared by 5 bases and J by 10 bases, with 14 bases between. There are 12 residues in the CDR3. Germline CDR1 and CDR2: LNHDA and SQIVND (reference sequence).